The 20 T cell receptor beta chains reported below all come from one sample, sequenced in a study of blood T cell repertoires in COVID-19. Sequenced by immunoSEQ multiplex PCR; TCRdb stores in-frame clones only, minus some. The data hold 200,000 to 250,000 clones, with roughly nine tenths observed a single time. The source material was peripheral blood. The receptors come from a woman in her fifties or sixties with COVID-19, enrolled during active disease.

The V gene is TRBV28, the J gene TRBJ1-5; weak D call: TRBD1 (6 bases). Germline V gives CDR1 MDHEN, CDR2 SYDVKM. This CDR3 comprises 15 residues. With 6 bases removed from V and 7 bases from J, the gap between germline ends came to 19 bases. For the CDR3, the DNA is TGTGCCAGCAGGTCTGTTGGGGGGGCAGGACAGCCCCAGCATTTT. It encodes CASRSVGGAGQPQHF.

This clone was observed a few times. The V gene is TRBV4-1, the J gene TRBJ1-1, with unresolved D. The V gene lost 0 bases and the J gene lost 11 bases, with 19 bases spanning the gap. CDR1 is MGHRA and CDR2 is YSYEKL in the germline V gene. The CDR3 length is 15 residues. CDR3 loop: CASSQDLALGGRAFF. DNA for the CDR3: TGCGCCAGCAGCCAAGATTTGGCTTTGGGAGGACGGGCTTTCTTT.

The chain has TRBV7-6 and TRBJ2-3, with D possibly being TRBD2 (7 bases). CDR3 length: 15 residues. CDR1 is SGHVS and CDR2 is FNYEAQ in the germline V gene. Trimming removed 6 bases from V and 0 bases from J, with 13 bases in between. The CDR3 protein is CASRTAGHSTDTQYF. Here the CDR3 DNA reads TGTGCCAGCAGAACAGCGGGACACAGCACAGATACGCAGTATTTT.

The gene calls are TRBV7-6 and TRBJ2-3, with TRBD2 matching over 7 bases. CDR3 size: 15 residues. J was trimmed by 5 bases and V by 5 bases; bases with no gene match: 10. Germline V gene lookup returns CDR1 SGHVS and CDR2 FNYEAQ. CDR3 protein: CASSPTGRERDTQYF. The CDR3 DNA reads as TGTGCCAGCAGCCCCACCGGGCGGGAGAGAGATACGCAGTATTTT.

The rearrangement joins TRBV19 to TRBJ1-5; D perhaps matches TRBD1 (6 bases). Germline loops: CDR1 LNHDA, CDR2 SQIVND (reference sequence). This CDR3 comprises 15 residues. Trimming took off 5 bases at V and 7 bases at J, with 18 bases between the two ends. The CDR3 loop reads CASSVQGSRPQPQHF. The CDR3 DNA follows: TGTGCCAGTAGTGTACAGGGTTCCCGTCCACAGCCCCAGCATTTT. The variable domain in full, completed from reference TRBV19 and TRBJ1-5, reads DGGITQSPKYLFRKEGQNVTLSCEQNLNHDAMYWYRQDPGQGLRLIYYSQIVNDFQKGDIAEGYSVSREKKESFPLTVTSAQKNPTAFYLCASSVQGSRPQPQHFGDGTRLSIL.

This chain joins TRBV9 and TRBJ1-2; TRBD1 matches 7 bases. Germline V CDR1 and CDR2: SGDLS, YYNGEE. V was clipped by 0 bases and J by 6 bases; unmatched bases: 5. This CDR3 is built from 14 residues. The CDR3 region has the DNA TGTGCCAGCAGCGTAGACAGGGGATGGAATGGCTACACCTTC. It yields the protein CASSVDRGWNGYTF.

The DNA for the CDR3 is TGTGCCAGCAATGGTCCGGGGTATAGCAATCAGCCCCAGCATTTT. Translated: CASNGPGYSNQPQHF. The chain uses TRBV21-1 and TRBJ1-5. TRBV21-1 is listed as a pseudogene. The CDR3 spans 15 residues.

The genes are TRBV30 and TRBJ1-5, with D hard to call. CDR1 is GTSNPN, CDR2 SVGIG, per germline (reference sequence). Trimming removed 7 bases at V and 2 bases at J, with 15 bases between. The CDR3 length is 14 residues. The CDR3 is CASTGKAGNQPQHF. DNA of the CDR3: TGTGCCTCGACCGGAAAAGCGGGCAATCAGCCCCAGCATTTT. The entire variable domain, with the rest obtained from reference TRBV30 and TRBJ1-5, is as follows: SQTIHQWPATLVQPVGSPLSLECTVEGTSNPNLYWYRQAAGRGLQLLFYSVGIGQISSEVPQNLSASRPQDRQFILSSKKLLLSDSGFYLCASTGKAGNQPQHFGDGTRLSIL.

The J gene is TRBJ2-6, the V gene TRBV10-3; 9 bases line up with TRBD1. Germline values: CDR1 ENHRY, CDR2 SYGVKD. The V gene end was trimmed by 6 bases and the J gene end by 4 bases; junction bases not matched to a gene: 4. This CDR3 has 15 residues. The CDR3 DNA reads as TGTGCCATCAGCCACAGGGGGCCGGGGGCCAACGTCCTGACTTTC. Its protein product is CAISHRGPGANVLTF.

The CDR3 here is CASSIGTQGNQPQHF. CDR3 nucleotide sequence: TGTGCCAGTAGTATAGGTACACAGGGCAATCAGCCCCAGCATTTT. The rearrangement links TRBV19 to TRBJ1-5; D is possibly TRBD1 (5 bases). This CDR3 contains 15 residues. The V end was cut by 1 base, the J end by 2 bases, with 9 bases between. Looked up from germline, CDR1 is LNHDA and CDR2 is SQIVND (reference sequence).

J is TRBJ1-2 and V is TRBV5-1, with D tentatively TRBD1 (5 bases). The CDR3 sequence is 14 residues long. The germline V gene encodes CDR1 SGHRS and CDR2 YFSETQ. The V and J ends lost 6 bases and 1 base respectively, with 13 bases between them. The CDR3 loop is CASTDSSFNYGYTF. Written as DNA, the CDR3 is TGCGCCAGCACTGACAGTTCCTTTAACTATGGCTACACCTTC.

Worth noting for this clone: At one boundary the junction diverges from the germline segment, which might be a read error. This chain uses TRBV27 with TRBJ1-6; D is undetermined. Per germline, CDR1 MNHEY and CDR2 SMNVEV (reference sequence). CDR3 size: 15 residues. This CDR3 reads CVSSFTSSYNSPLHF. As DNA, the CDR3 is TGTGTCAGCAGTTTTACAAGCTCCTATAATTCACCCCTCCACTTT.

This chain uses TRBV12-3 or TRBV12-4 with TRBJ1-2; D perhaps matches TRBD1 (6 bases). Trimming left V 6 bases short and J 9 bases short, with 17 bases between. The CDR3 loop spans 13 amino acids. CDR3 sequence reads: CASSLRQDGSYTF. For the CDR3, the DNA is TGTGCCAGCAGCCTCCGACAGGATGGGAGCTACACCTTC.

The V gene is TRBV5-5, the J gene TRBJ2-3; possible D gene TRBD2, 6 bases. The germline V and J ends were trimmed by 2 bases and 0 bases, with 13 bases remaining between them. Germline lookup yields CDR1 SGHKS and CDR2 YYEKEE (reference sequence). The CDR3 sequence is 16 residues long. The CDR3 nucleotides are TGTGCCAGCAGCTTCATGCCGGGGGATAGCACAGATACGCAGTATTTT. It codes for CASSFMPGDSTDTQYF. Complete variable domain (other parts from reference TRBV5-5 and TRBJ2-3): DAGVTQSPTHLIKTRGQQVTLRCSPISGHKSVSWYQQVLGQGPQFIFQYYEKEERGRGNFPDRFSARQFPNYSSELNVNALLLGDSALYLCASSFMPGDSTDTQYFGPGTRLTVL.

The rearrangement uses TRBV18 and TRBJ1-5, with D perhaps TRBD1 (5 bases). The CDR3 totals 14 residues. Germline lookup yields CDR1 KGHSH and CDR2 LQKENI. The V end was cut by 3 bases, the J end by 6 bases, with 12 bases between. CDR3 DNA sequence: TGTGCCAGCTCACCGGGCCAGGGAAGTCAGCCCCAGCATTTT. Amino acids: CASSPGQGSQPQHF.

The DNA of the CDR3 is TGTGCCACCACTCGTCTGCCGGGGGAGACCCAGTACTTC. This gives the protein CATTRLPGETQYF. The chain employs TRBV19 and TRBJ2-5; possibly TRBD2 for D (5 bases). The CDR3 extends over 13 amino acids. Trimming pared 10 bases from V and 5 bases from J, leaving 17 bases between. The germline V gene encodes CDR1 LNHDA and CDR2 SQIVND (reference sequence). The full variable domain, with the rest looked up from reference TRBV19 and TRBJ2-5, is DGGITQSPKYLFRKEGQNVTLSCEQNLNHDAMYWYRQDPGQGLRLIYYSQIVNDFQKGDIAEGYSVSREKKESFPLTVTSAQKNPTAFYLCATTRLPGETQYFGPGTRLLVL.

This clone was found a few times. DNA of the CDR3: TGTGCCAGCAGTTCACAGGGTGTGAACACTGAAGCTTTCTTT. This codes for CASSSQGVNTEAFF. The V and J genes are TRBV6-5 and TRBJ1-1, with D tentatively TRBD1 (6 bases). Trimming removed 4 bases from V and 0 bases from J, with 9 bases in between. Germline CDR1 and CDR2: MNHEY and SVGAGI. This CDR3 spans 14 amino acids.

J is TRBJ2-7 and V is TRBV13; the match to TRBD2 covers 9 bases. The trim removed 5 bases at V and 3 bases at J, leaving 14 bases unmatched. The CDR3 is 17 amino acids. The germline CDR1 and CDR2 sequences are PRHDT and FYEKMQ (reference sequence). CDR3 nucleotide sequence: TGTGCCAGCAGCCGTCTGACTAAGCGGGGGGACCTCTACGAGCAGTACTTC. Translation gives CASSRLTKRGDLYEQYF.

V is TRBV7-2 and J is TRBJ2-2; TRBD1 aligns across 9 bases. Trimming at V came to 0 bases and at J to 9 bases, leaving 5 bases not matched to a gene. CDR3 length: 15 residues. Germline loops: CDR1 SGHTA, CDR2 FQGNSA. CDR3 amino acids: CASSLAGQGYRELFF. CDR3 nucleotide sequence: TGTGCCAGCAGCTTAGCTGGACAGGGGTACAGGGAGCTGTTTTTT.

The rearrangement uses TRBV28 and TRBJ2-1; the match to TRBD1 covers 7 bases. J lost 2 bases, V lost 5 bases, and 6 bases had no gene match. Germline CDR1 and CDR2: MDHEN and SYDVKM. This CDR3 contains 15 residues. The CDR3 DNA reads TGTGCCAGCAGTCCGGGACAGTTGACCTACAATGAGCAGTTCTTC. Encoded protein: CASSPGQLTYNEQFF.